The 15 T cell receptor beta chains presented below share a single source sample, sequenced in a study of blood T cell repertoires in COVID-19. TCRdb's copy holds only in-frame clones and misses some; the assay was immunoSEQ multiplex PCR. The sample consists of about 200,000 clones, more than 75% of them appearing once. What was sequenced was peripheral blood. The receptors come from a human donor in a cohort sampled during active COVID-19.

The chain uses TRBV2 and TRBJ1-1, with 8 bases aligning to TRBD1. J gave up 1 base and V 5 bases, and 3 bases lay outside the gene matches. This CDR3 comprises 14 residues. Per the germline V gene, CDR1 is SNHLY and CDR2 is FYNNEI. CDR3 region: CASSRTGSNTEAFF. The CDR3 DNA follows: TGTGCCAGCAGTAGGACAGGGTCGAACACTGAAGCTTTCTTT.

This sequence joins TRBV9 and TRBJ1-5, with D uncertain. Trimming removed 2 bases from V and 0 bases from J, with 9 bases in between. CDR3 length equals 15 residues. The germline V gene encodes CDR1 SGDLS and CDR2 YYNGEE. The CDR3 nucleotides are TGTGCCAGCAGCGTTGGAGGGCATAGCAATCAGCCCCAGCATTTT. Translated, it gives CASSVGGHSNQPQHF.

The chain is built from TRBV27 and TRBJ2-1, with 16 bases lining up with TRBD2. This CDR3 has 20 residues. The V gene end was trimmed by 6 bases and the J gene end by 1 base; junction bases not matched to a gene: 12. Germline V CDR1 and CDR2: MNHEY, SMNVEV (reference sequence). DNA for the CDR3: TGTGCCAGCAGCACCAGCTGGGGACTAGCGGGAGGGGGGTCCTACAATGAGCAGTTCTTC. Protein product: CASSTSWGLAGGGSYNEQFF.

In this sample, this clone turned up once. The rearrangement joins TRBV6-5 to TRBJ1-3; tentatively, D is TRBD1 (6 bases). The CDR3 spans 12 residues. CDR1 is MNHEY, CDR2 SVGAGI, per germline. V was shortened by 5 bases and J by 7 bases, with 9 bases between the two germline ends. The chain's CDR3 is CASSTQGNTIYF. The CDR3 DNA reads as TGTGCCAGCAGTACTCAGGGGAACACCATATATTTT.

V is TRBV6-5 and J is TRBJ2-7, with 9 bases matching TRBD1. The CDR3 length is 14 residues. Looked up from germline, CDR1 is MNHEY and CDR2 is SVGAGI. With 4 bases clipped from V and 2 bases from J, the junction kept 3 bases outside the gene matches. The CDR3 spells CASSSGQGPYEQYF. The CDR3 bases are TGTGCCAGCAGTTCGGGACAGGGACCCTACGAGCAGTACTTC.

V is TRBV5-4 and J is TRBJ2-3, with D possibly matching TRBD1 (6 bases). CDR3 length: 15 residues. Germline loops: CDR1 SGHNT, CDR2 YYREEE (reference sequence). Trimming took 4 bases from V and 6 from J, leaving 18 bases between them. CDR3 amino acids: CASSKRGNLRDTQYF. The CDR3 DNA sequence: TGTGCCAGCAGCAAGAGGGGGAACTTACGGGATACGCAGTATTTT.

A note on this clone: The junction shows a germline mismatch at one end, possibly a read error. The chain uses TRBV11-2 and TRBJ2-2, with unresolved D. Germline values: CDR1 SGHAT, CDR2 FQNNGV. The CDR3 runs 14 residues. CDR3 DNA sequence: TGTGCCAGCAGCTTAGGGCAGAACGCCGGGGAGCTGTTTTTT. Residues: CASSLGQNAGELFF.

This rearrangement joins TRBV5-6 to TRBJ1-5; 11 bases are shared with TRBD1. The CDR3 consists of 15 residues. V trimming: 1 base; J trimming: 5 bases; junction bases outside the gene matches: 2. Germline V CDR1 and CDR2: SGHDT, YYEEEE. CDR3 sequence: CASSLRTGGHQPQHF. CDR3 in DNA: TGTGCCAGCAGCTTGAGGACAGGGGGCCATCAGCCCCAGCATTTT.

V gene TRBV15 combines with J gene TRBJ1-2; 10 nucleotides line up with TRBD1. Per germline, CDR1 LNHNV and CDR2 YYDKDF (reference sequence). The J segment lost 2 bases and the V segment lost 0 bases, leaving 6 bases of the junction unmatched. The CDR3 runs 17 residues. The CDR3 region is CATSRDSPGQGNYGYTF. The CDR3 DNA reads TGTGCCACCAGCAGAGATTCTCCGGGACAGGGGAACTATGGCTACACCTTC.

This rearrangement joins TRBV5-1 to TRBJ2-7, with no clear D. The germline V gene encodes CDR1 SGHRS and CDR2 YFSETQ. Deletions cut 5 bases from V and 2 bases from J, with 14 bases between. This CDR3 contains 14 residues. The CDR3 reads CASRVQLTAYEQYF. CDR3 nucleotides: TGCGCCAGCAGAGTCCAACTAACTGCCTACGAGCAGTACTTC.

The V gene is TRBV6-2 or TRBV6-3, the J gene TRBJ1-1; 9 bases fit TRBD1. CDR3 size: 16 residues. CDR1 and CDR2 (germline): MNHEY, SVGEGT. V shed 5 bases, J shed 3 bases, and the junction held 10 bases outside the gene matches. DNA for the CDR3: TGTGCCAGCAGTCCCCTCGGACAGGGGAAGGACACTGAAGCTTTCTTT. It is translated as CASSPLGQGKDTEAFF.

This clone turned up a few times. The rearrangement joins TRBV27 to TRBJ2-3; perhaps TRBD1 as D (6 bases). The CDR3 sequence is 12 residues long. Germline values: CDR1 MNHEY, CDR2 SMNVEV (reference sequence). V was shortened by 10 bases and J by 4 bases, with 12 bases between the two germline ends. CDR3 nucleotide sequence: TGTGCCACTATACAGGGAGCAGATACGCAGTATTTT. It encodes CATIQGADTQYF.

The chain couples TRBV2 to TRBJ1-1; a weak D match, TRBD1 (5 bases). V lost 6 bases to trimming and J lost 1 base, with 6 bases between them. CDR1 is SNHLY and CDR2 is FYNNEI in the germline V gene. The length of the CDR3 is 12 residues. CDR3 amino acids: CASRQGNTEAFF. CDR3 DNA sequence: TGTGCCAGCAGGCAGGGGAACACTGAAGCTTTCTTT.

This clone appeared a few times. The chain recombines TRBV28 with TRBJ1-1; no clear D gene. Germline CDR1 and CDR2: MDHEN and SYDVKM. This CDR3 is 15 amino acids long. Deletions cut 0 bases from V and 5 bases from J, with 13 bases between. This chain's CDR3 is CASSLWGSRLTEAFF. CDR3 DNA: TGTGCCAGCAGTTTATGGGGGTCAAGACTAACTGAAGCTTTCTTT.

The chain uses TRBV24-1 and TRBJ2-1; 8 positions agree with TRBD2. The CDR3 consists of 17 residues. Germline CDR1 is KGHDR and CDR2 is SFDVKD. V dropped 1 base and J dropped 5; count of bases not matched to a gene: 9. The CDR3 spells CATSDFLGGGRHNEQFF. CDR3 bases: TGTGCCACCAGTGATTTTCTCGGCGGGGGGCGACACAATGAGCAGTTCTTC.